A few counts support the clone carrying this T cell receptor beta chain. Its target is not known. This sample is part of a study of T-cell reconstitution after alpha-beta-depleted transplantation in children. General study points: About two months after transplant, alpha-beta T cells reportedly came from several hundred expanded graft clones. By one year post-transplant, T-cell counts and diversity largely arose from T cells that were newly produced.

This CDR3 has 18 residues. After removal of 0 bases from V and 4 bases from J, the junction contained 14 bases not matched to a gene. Germline V gives CDR1 SGDLS, CDR2 YYNGEE. Unique molecular identifiers tagged the TCRbeta library. Each CDR3 protein is one row after TCRdb ran MiXCR on the PCR reads. Of about 1,000,000 distinct CDR3 sequences in the sample, about 26% were seen once. The rearrangement uses TRBV9 and TRBJ2-3; 7 nucleotides line up with TRBD1. Sequencing used PBMCs, mostly from graft donor cells, obtained 360 days after TCRalphabeta/CD19-depleted stem cell transplant. The clonotype originates from a boy under two years old who had a stem cell transplant for SCID, so the T cells may come from the graft donor. CDR3 DNA sequence: TGTGCCAGCAGCGTAGTCCCTACGACAGGGATTGGCGCAGATACGCAGTATTTT. This translates into CASSVVPTTGIGADTQYF.